This TCR beta chain originates from a study of blood T cell repertoires in COVID-19 (dated by TCRdb to 2020 to 2022). For the study in its entirety: Samples from collaborators originated in the United States, Italy and Spain and spanned both the acute and convalescent phases of COVID-19. The samples were drawn from two sources: the first 160 participants of the ongoing ImmuneRACE study, and 1,000 to 1,500 subjects contributed by 6 global collaborators. The repertoires were made available in a free public database intended to serve as a resource for research on the immune response to SARS-CoV-2. Where available, HLA class I and class II types were obtained from metadata supplied by the sample provider rather than from assay-based typing. The material from the prospective study consisted of cDNA or gDNA derived from T cells, B-cell-depleted T cells, or PBMCs. The sample metadata nearly always contained a de-identified subject ID, COVID-19 status, age in years and sex. The dataset comprised deeply sampled blood TCRbeta repertoires from subjects exposed to, actively infected with, or recovered from COVID-19. On the study overall, not on this receptor specifically: The amount of clinical and demographic metadata varied by source and participant and was provided uncurated.

Note on this clone: Its antigen target is currently unknown. No base quality information exists; no much larger clone differs at one position.

Trimmed from V: 6 bases; trimmed from J: 3 bases; junction bases lacking a gene match: 11. From a lookup of the germline V gene, CDR1 and CDR2 are SNHLY and FYNNEI. Including the terminal cysteine and phenylalanine, the CDR3 comprises 15 residues. CDR3 DNA is the only sequence kept; it has 45 bases, read in frame from the first base. TCRbeta CDR3 regions were amplified from genomic DNA by means of the immunoSEQ Assay, a bias-controlled multiplex PCR. Regarding the original processing steps: Within the assay, amplification of reference gene primers was used to estimate how many nucleated cells each sample contained. To quantify the absolute abundance of each unique TCRbeta CDR3 rearrangement, sequence reads were collapsed and filtered. Productive Simpson clonality was computed per sample as the square root of Simpson's diversity index over productive rearrangements. This immuneACCESS table, as held by TCRdb, lists in-frame sequences with V and J called but not all clones. Of the missing ones, under half trace to an unresolved V gene in checked studies; the others have no known cause. V and J calls and clone size are as listed in that table; D and trimming were resolved from the DNA. The sample table holds 65,000 to 80,000 clones, of which about 90% were seen once. The leading ten clones occupy 8.3% of the sample.

Each collaborating institution followed its own protocols to collect whole blood in K2EDTA tubes. For TCRbeta analysis, collaborators shipped samples in one of three forms: frozen whole blood, isolated PBMCs, or DNA extracted from either of those sample types. The clonotype originates from a man aged 45-65 years with active COVID-19. Sequencing was performed on peripheral blood. This receptor chain uses TRBV2 and TRBJ2-7; 7 central bases correspond to TRBD2. The CDR3 region: CASRVVAGTYYEQYF. The DNA sequence reads TGTGCCAGCAGGGTCGTAGCGGGTACCTACTACGAGCAGTACTTC.